The rows below give T cell receptor beta chains drawn from one sample of a study of T cell repertoires in cytomegalovirus infection. These receptors' targets are unknown. TCRdb called the reads again in MiXCR, with one record for every CDR3 protein. Among roughly 800,000 distinct CDR3 sequences listed, just under 30% were seen once. Source: cultured CD8+ T cells from PBMCs, taken from culture after CMV antigen stimulation. Receptor source: a human donor in good health (CMV status not recorded). Some clones in this sample may be carry-over from other donors' samples. Each CDR3 is given with its conserved first and last residue. The D gene is left open where the match is weak. Part of the rows lack a size; the others show once, few, many or a class for expanded clones.

abundance	v_gene	j_gene	d_gene	CDR3nt	CDR3aa
many	TRBV7-2	TRBJ2-7	NA	TGTGCCAGCAGCCCCCCGCCCTCCTACGAGCAGTACTTC	CASSPPPSYEQYF
NA	TRBV4-1	TRBJ2-1	TRBD2	TGCGCCAGCAGCCAACCGGGACTAGCAGGCAATGAGCAGTTCTTC	CASSQPGLAGNEQFF
NA	TRBV4-3	TRBJ2-1	TRBD1	TGCGCCAGCAGCCAAGAGGAGACAGGGTGGGGGCCAGCCTACAATGAGCAGTTCTTC	CASSQEETGWGPAYNEQFF
many	TRBV7-2	TRBJ2-3	NA	TGTGCCAGCAGCTTAGGGACAGAGCGAAACACAGATACGCAGTATTTT	CASSLGTERNTDTQYF
NA	TRBV6-2/TRBV6-3	TRBJ2-3	NA	TGTGCCAGCAGTTACCCTGCCGCGGGGTGGGATACGCAGTATTTT	CASSYPAAGWDTQYF
NA	TRBV7-9	TRBJ2-7	TRBD1	TGTGCCAGCAGCCATGGGACAGGCGAGCAGTACTTC	CASSHGTGEQYF
few	TRBV5-4	TRBJ2-1	NA	TGTGCCAGCAGCTTGCCCGGGGTAGGGGTAGACAATGAGCAGTTCTTC	CASSLPGVGVDNEQFF
few	TRBV24-1	TRBJ2-3	TRBD1	TGTGCCACCAGTGAATGGGGGTCCCGGACAGGCCGCACAGATACGCAGTATTTT	CATSEWGSRTGRTDTQYF
NA	TRBV2	TRBJ1-1	NA	TGTGCCAGCACTTTGCAGAACACTGAAGCTTTCTTT	CASTLQNTEAFF
NA	TRBV15	TRBJ1-1	NA	TGTGCCACCAGCAGCAGCGAAGGTGGGACTGAAGCTTTCTTT	CATSSSEGGTEAFF
NA	TRBV7-6	TRBJ2-3	NA	TGTGCCAGCAGCCTTCCGGAGGGAGCTGCTAGCACAGATACGCAGTATTTT	CASSLPEGAASTDTQYF
few	TRBV6-6	TRBJ2-2	NA	TGTGCGGCGGCGGACTGGGGGGAGCTGTTTTTT	CAAADWGELFF
NA	TRBV4-1	TRBJ2-2	NA	TGTGCCAGCAGCCAAGCCTCGGGCCATCAATCCGGGGAGCTGTTTTTT	CASSQASGHQSGELFF
NA	TRBV7-9	TRBJ2-7	NA	TGTGCCAGCCTCGGAGCAAGTATGGGCTCCTACGAGCAGTACTTC	CASLGASMGSYEQYF
few	TRBV19	TRBJ2-6	TRBD1	TGTGCCAGTAGTATACTACCGGGACAGGGGGCGTCTGGGGCCAACGTCCTGACTTTC	CASSILPGQGASGANVLTF
few	TRBV5-6	TRBJ2-5	TRBD2	TGTGCCAGCAGCTGGACCCGGGGGGTGAAGACCCAGTACTTC	CASSWTRGVKTQYF
NA	TRBV12-3/TRBV12-4	TRBJ1-2	NA	TGTGCCAGCAGGAGCCCTATAGCGGGCGATAACTATGGCTACACCTTC	CASRSPIAGDNYGYTF
few	TRBV6-5	TRBJ2-1	TRBD2	TGTGCCAGCAGAATAGCGGGGGGCCGTTTCAATGAGCAGTTCTTC	CASRIAGGRFNEQFF
NA	TRBV28	TRBJ1-3	NA	TGTGCCAGCAGTTTATTGGGGGCCTACTCTGGAAACACCATATATTTT	CASSLLGAYSGNTIYF
NA	TRBV2	TRBJ1-1	NA	TGTGCCAGCAGTGAGGGACATCCGGACACTGAAGCTTTCTTT	CASSEGHPDTEAFF
few	TRBV6-2/TRBV6-3	TRBJ2-1	NA	TGTGCCAGCAGTTACGAGGCGGGACAGCCCTACAATGAGCAGTTCTTC	CASSYEAGQPYNEQFF
many	TRBV7-2	TRBJ2-3	TRBD2	TGTGCCAGCAGCTTACAACTAGCGGGGGGTGTCGAAGATACGCAGTATTTT	CASSLQLAGGVEDTQYF
few	TRBV6-1	TRBJ2-6	NA	TGTGCCACCCCGGCAGTAGATTATATTGCCAACGTCCTGACTTTC	CATPAVDYIANVLTF
NA	TRBV28	TRBJ1-5	NA	TGTGCCAGCAGTAAGAACAGGGCAAGCAATCAGCCCCAGCATTTT	CASSKNRASNQPQHF
NA	TRBV15	TRBJ1-2	NA	TGTGCCACCTGGAGTTGGGCAGCTACCTATGGCTACACCTTC	CATWSWAATYGYTF
NA	TRBV6-5	TRBJ2-5	TRBD2	TGTGCCAGCAGTCAACTAGCGGGGGGAATGGAGACCCAGTACTTC	CASSQLAGGMETQYF
few	TRBV7-6	TRBJ1-1	NA	TGTGCCAGCAGCCACGAGGGCACTGAAGCTTTCTTT	CASSHEGTEAFF
NA	TRBV6-5	TRBJ1-6	TRBD1	TGTGCCAGCAGTTCCGGGACAGGCTTTAATAATTCACCCCTCCACTTT	CASSSGTGFNNSPLHF
NA	TRBV4-1	TRBJ2-2	TRBD1	TGCGCCAGCAGCCCTTGGGACAGGAACACCGGGGAGCTGTTTTTT	CASSPWDRNTGELFF
few	TRBV4-3	TRBJ1-2	NA	TGCGCCAGCAGCCAAGGAACAGCCCCTAACTATGGCTACACCTTC	CASSQGTAPNYGYTF
once	TRBV3-1	TRBJ2-3	NA	TGTGCCAGCAGCCAAGTTACAGGGGGGGTAGATACGCAGTATTTT	CASSQVTGGVDTQYF
NA	TRBV2	TRBJ2-7	TRBD1	TGTGCCAGCAGTGATCCGGGACAGGGGATTCACGAGCAGTACTTC	CASSDPGQGIHEQYF
NA	TRBV7-2	TRBJ2-2	NA	TGTGCCAGCAGCTTAAGGGAGGCGGGGAACACCGGGGAGCTGTTTTTT	CASSLREAGNTGELFF
many	TRBV7-2	TRBJ2-1	TRBD2	TGTGCCAGCAGTCCAAGCGGGGGGTTTACAGACAATGAGCAGTTCTTC	CASSPSGGFTDNEQFF
NA	TRBV10-3	TRBJ2-3	TRBD2	TGTGCCATCAGGACTAGCGGGGGGTTGTATTTT	CAIRTSGGLYF
many	TRBV7-6	TRBJ2-1	NA	TGTGCCAGCAGCTTATACGGGTCCCAGAGCTCCTACAATGAGCAGTTCTTC	CASSLYGSQSSYNEQFF
NA	TRBV28	TRBJ2-1	TRBD1	TGTGCCAGCAGTTTAAGGGACAGGGCTTGGGATGAGCAGTTCTTC	CASSLRDRAWDEQFF
few	TRBV7-6	TRBJ2-1	NA	TGTGCCAGCAGCCCTGACACGAACAATGAGCAGTTCTTC	CASSPDTNNEQFF
NA	TRBV12-3/TRBV12-4	TRBJ1-1	NA	TGTGCCAGCAGACCCGGAAAGGCGGCTGAAGCTTTCTTT	CASRPGKAAEAFF
NA	TRBV20-1	TRBJ1-1	NA	TGCAGTGTCCTTCCTATGGCGGCAGCTTTCTTT	CSVLPMAAAFF
few	TRBV7-6	TRBJ1-1	NA	TGTGCCAGCAGCTTAGTCCCTACCGGCGACACTGAAGCTTTCTTT	CASSLVPTGDTEAFF
NA	TRBV13	TRBJ1-1	NA	TGTGCCAGCAGCTCACCCACTTACCACACTGAAGCTTTCTTT	CASSSPTYHTEAFF
NA	TRBV5-6	TRBJ2-3	NA	TGTGCCAGCAGCTTACAGGGTAGGGCAGATACGCAGTATTTT	CASSLQGRADTQYF
NA	TRBV12-3/TRBV12-4	TRBJ1-2	TRBD1	TGTGCCAGCAGTTTAACCGAGACAGGGGGCATAGAGGGCTACACCTTC	CASSLTETGGIEGYTF
NA	TRBV6-8	TRBJ2-3	TRBD1	TGTGCCAGCAGCTGGGGACAGGGAACGACAGATACGCAGTATTTT	CASSWGQGTTDTQYF
NA	TRBV20-1	TRBJ2-2	TRBD2	TGCAGTACCGGACTAGCGGGGGCTTTTGGCGGGGAGCTGTTTTTT	CSTGLAGAFGGELFF